This T cell receptor beta chain was observed in a study of OX40 agonist ivuxolimab in advanced cancers. Some background on the complete study: Ivuxolimab was a fully human IgG2 agonistic monoclonal antibody targeting the costimulatory receptor OX40 (CD134). Intravenous ivuxolimab was administered to patients every 2 weeks at six dose levels: 0.01, 0.1, 0.3, 1.5, 3 and 10 mg/kg. Of the approximately 53 patients in dose escalation, around 19 had hepatocellular carcinoma, about 15 had melanoma, 9 had renal cell carcinoma and 9 had head and neck cancer. In the dose-escalation cohort, around four fifths of patients were male, and the mean age was approximately 64 years, with a range of about 23 to 80. Prior anti-PD-1, anti-PD-L1 or anti-CTLA-4 therapy was permitted, and 40% to 50% of dose-escalation patients had received checkpoint inhibitors. Partial responses occurred in three dose-escalation patients, of whom one had hepatocellular carcinoma and two had cutaneous melanoma. The point of sequencing TCRbeta in the periphery was to test whether ivuxolimab changed TCR sequence diversity and drove clonal T-cell expansion. The paper reports the monotherapy dose-escalation portion (N of about 50 patients) of the phase I ivuxolimab trial. Findings and caveats that apply to the study as a whole: Antigen specificity was not determined for the clonally expanded peripheral T cells. At doses from 0.1 to 3.0 mg/kg, clonal expansion was seen in both CD4+ and CD8+ blood T cells between baseline and week 6. After ivuxolimab, CD8+ T cells had more expanded clones than CD4+ T cells on average. In partial responders in the 0.1-3.0 mg/kg groups, normalized peripheral clonal expansion was found to be among the lowest, especially among CD8+ T cells. Low levels of normalized T-cell clonal expansion were also seen in some nonresponding patients.

As for this clone: Its antigen is still unknown. Qualities for individual bases were not recorded, and no much larger clone is one base off.

Genomic DNA was extracted from sorted cells for sequencing of the TCRbeta CDR3 region. TCRbeta CDR3 regions were sequenced using the immunoSEQ Assay. TCRdb took this table from immuneACCESS and kept in-frame rearrangements with V and J called. Such tables lack part of the clones; where checked against another copy, unresolved V genes explain under half of the gap, and the rest is unexplained. In this sample the table shows 45,000 or so clones, around nine tenths of which occur a single time. The ten biggest clones cover roughly 12% of the sample. For this chain, trimming is 8 bases at the V end and 3 bases at the J end, and the number of junction bases without a gene match is 11. The CDR1 and CDR2 encoded by the germline V gene are SNHLY and FYNNEI. Inclusive of the bounding cysteine and phenylalanine, the CDR3 is 16 residues long. Only CDR3 DNA remains: 48 bases, in frame from the first base. Patients with a history of autoimmune disease or receiving systemic immunosuppression were excluded from the trial. In every dose cohort, peripheral blood was drawn for TCR sequencing at baseline, cycle 4 day 1, and cycle 7 day 1. Samples came from an open-label, multicenter, first-in-human phase I dose-escalation trial of ivuxolimab. Adults with locally advanced or metastatic melanoma, renal cell, hepatocellular, or head and neck squamous cell carcinoma were enrolled in the trial. Before TCR sequencing, CD4+ T cells and CD8+ T cells were sorted from peripheral blood as separate populations.

The V and J segments used are TRBV2 and TRBJ2-7; 12 junctional bases match TRBD2. Specimen: CD4+ or CD8+ T cells sorted from blood, collected in a trial of the OX40 agonist ivuxolimab. The TCR sequence derives from an adult with an advanced solid tumor such as melanoma, head and neck, liver or kidney cancer. The CDR3 loop reads CASGSTSGRIVYEQYF. In nucleotides, the sequence is TGTGCCAGCGGTTCGACTAGCGGGAGAATAGTCTACGAGCAGTACTTC.